The next 29 T cell receptor beta chains were all read from a single sample in a study of identical twins. Via MiXCR, TCRdb re-called the 5' RACE reads, giving one row per CDR3 protein. The sample yields about 890,000 distinct CDR3 sequences, approximately 13% seen once. Another study also made use of these data, one on yellow fever vaccine responses in identical twins.

Material: PBMCs. The source of these receptors is a woman aged 18-30 years in good health.

DNA for the CDR3: TGCGCCAGCAGCCGGTTGATCGGGGGAGGAAACACCATATATTTT. This codes for CASSRLIGGGNTIYF. The rearrangement uses TRBV5-1 and TRBJ1-3; D perhaps matches TRBD1 (5 bases). The germline V and J ends were trimmed by 4 bases and 4 bases, with 15 bases remaining between them. Germline-derived CDR1 and CDR2 are SGHRS and YFSETQ. The CDR3 loop spans 15 amino acids.

The chain links TRBV5-1 to TRBJ2-3; 8 bases fit TRBD2. There are 17 residues in the CDR3. The V gene end was trimmed by 5 bases and the J gene end by 0 bases; junction bases not matched to a gene: 11. Germline V gene data show CDR1 as SGHRS and CDR2 as YFSETQ. CDR3 in amino acids: CASSFSGGAASTDTQYF. The CDR3 region has the DNA TGCGCCAGCAGTTTCTCCGGGGGGGCCGCTAGCACAGATACGCAGTATTTT.

The CDR3 nucleotides are TGTGCCAGCAGTTTATTGCGGGGGACCAACAATGAGCAGTTCTTC. Translated, it gives CASSLLRGTNNEQFF. The chain uses TRBV27 and TRBJ2-1, with 7 nucleotides matching TRBD2. Germline CDR1 reads MNHEY; CDR2 reads SMNVEV (reference sequence). There are 15 residues in the CDR3. V was clipped by 1 base and J by 5 bases; unmatched bases: 5.

J is TRBJ2-7 and V is TRBV10-3; the D gene is possibly TRBD2 (6 bases). The V gene's germline CDR1 is ENHRY and CDR2 SYGVKD. With 2 bases removed from V and 5 bases from J, the gap between germline ends came to 10 bases. This CDR3 has 13 residues. The CDR3 region is CAISEAEGDEQYV. Written as DNA, the CDR3 is TGTGCCATCAGTGAGGCGGAGGGAGACGAGCAGTACGTC.

This clonotype was seen repeatedly, ten times or more. The chain combines TRBV12-3 or TRBV12-4 with TRBJ2-7; D not resolved. V was clipped by 5 bases and J by 1 base, with 3 bases between them. The CDR3 totals 11 residues. The CDR3 reads CASSKSYEQYF. In DNA form, the CDR3 reads TGTGCCAGCAGTAAATCCTACGAGCAGTACTTC.

This chain links TRBV25-1 with TRBJ2-7, with D hard to call. V lost 1 base, J lost 6 bases, and 4 bases lay in between. The CDR3 sequence is 11 residues long. Germline V gene data show CDR1 as MGHDK and CDR2 as SYGVNS. The CDR3 coding sequence is TGTGCCAGCAGTGAATCGTTCGAGCAGTACTTC. Protein sequence: CASSESFEQYF.

The V and J genes are TRBV5-1 and TRBJ2-7; D tentatively reads TRBD1 or TRBD2 (6 bases each). Between the trimmed V and J ends, which lost 1 base and 0 bases, there was a span of 20 bases. CDR1 is SGHRS and CDR2 is YFSETQ in the germline V gene. This CDR3 comprises 18 residues. In nucleotides, the CDR3 is TGCGCCAGCAGCTTGTCCGGGACACCCCCGGGAGACTCCTACGAGCAGTACGTC. This translates into CASSLSGTPPGDSYEQYV.

The chain joins TRBV3-1 to TRBJ2-2; D not certain. This CDR3 spans 13 amino acids. Per germline, CDR1 LGHDT and CDR2 YNNKEL (reference sequence). V lost 3 bases and J lost 6, with 8 bases in between. In nucleotides, the CDR3 is TGTGCCAGCAGCCAGGGCCCCCCCGGGGAGCTGTTTTTT. Its translation: CASSQGPPGELFF.

This chain connects TRBV20-1 to TRBJ2-1, with D possibly TRBD2 on 6 matching bases. CDR1 and CDR2 (germline): DFQATT, SNEGSKA (reference sequence). V was pared by 8 bases and J by 6 bases, with 11 bases between. This CDR3 spans 11 amino acids. The CDR3 region is CSPTSPNEQFF. Written as DNA, the CDR3 is TGCAGTCCTACTAGCCCCAATGAGCAGTTCTTC.

This clonotype was found a few times. The chain carries TRBV24-1 and TRBJ2-3, with 7 bases lining up with TRBD1. The CDR3 is 18 residues long. Germline V gene lookup returns CDR1 KGHDR and CDR2 SFDVKD. The ends lost 5 bases at V and 2 bases at J; junction bases unmatched: 15. The CDR3 DNA follows: TGTGCCACCAGTGCGGACAGGCAACTCCGAGGAGTCACAGATACGCAGTATTTT. It codes for CATSADRQLRGVTDTQYF.

This clonotype occurred many times. The chain recombines TRBV5-1 with TRBJ1-1, with 8 bases aligning to TRBD1. This CDR3 has 16 residues. CDR1 SGHRS and CDR2 YFSETQ come from the germline V gene. V trimming: 4 bases; J trimming: 0 bases; junction bases outside the gene matches: 8. CDR3 sequence: CASSLTGGTLNTEAFF. CDR3 sequence (DNA): TGCGCCAGCAGCCTAACAGGGGGAACCCTGAACACTGAAGCTTTCTTT.

This rearrangement joins TRBV6-1 to TRBJ2-2; D ambiguous. Germline assignment: CDR1 MNHNS and CDR2 SASEGT. The CDR3 spans 13 residues. The V end was cut by 4 bases, the J end by 6 bases, with 9 bases between. This chain's CDR3 is CASSGILAGELFF. Here the CDR3 DNA reads TGTGCCAGCAGTGGGATTCTGGCCGGGGAGCTGTTTTTT.

The rearrangement joins TRBV2 to TRBJ2-3, with 10 bases aligning to TRBD1. Germline loops: CDR1 SNHLY, CDR2 FYNNEI. The CDR3 is 14 residues long. The ends lost 6 bases at V and 4 bases at J; junction bases unmatched: 4. CDR3: CASSDRGRADTQYF. CDR3 sequence (DNA): TGTGCCAGCAGCGACAGGGGGCGGGCAGATACGCAGTATTTT.

This clonotype was counted at least ten times. The genes are TRBV20-1 and TRBJ2-1; the D gene is possibly TRBD1 (6 bases). The CDR3 has 15 residues. V lost 0 bases, J lost 3 bases, and 12 bases lay in between. Per germline, CDR1 DFQATT and CDR2 SNEGSKA (reference sequence). Here the CDR3 reads CSARDPGHNYNEQFF. Written as DNA, the CDR3 is TGCAGTGCTAGAGATCCGGGACACAACTACAATGAGCAGTTCTTC.

This clonotype came up a few times. The J gene is TRBJ2-1, the V gene TRBV7-8; 10 positions agree with TRBD2. Per the germline V gene, CDR1 is SGHVS and CDR2 is FQNEAQ. CDR3 length: 16 amino acids. V was pared by 2 bases and J by 4 bases, with 5 bases of the junction left unmatched. The DNA of the CDR3 is TGTGCCAGCAGCTTATTCGGACTAGCGGATTACAATGAGCAGTTCTTC. Translated: CASSLFGLADYNEQFF.

V gene TRBV20-1 combines with J gene TRBJ2-1, with 11 bases identical to TRBD2. J gave up 7 bases and V 4 bases, and 9 bases lay outside the gene matches. The CDR3 spans 15 residues. The germline CDR1 and CDR2 sequences are DFQATT and SNEGSKA (reference sequence). CDR3 in DNA: TGCAGTGCTACAGGAACTAGCGGGAGTTGGAATGAGCAGTTCTTC. This translates into CSATGTSGSWNEQFF.

V is TRBV2 and J is TRBJ2-5; D is undetermined. The CDR3 totals 12 residues. Trimming removed 2 bases from V and 5 bases from J, with 6 bases in between. Germline CDR1 and CDR2: SNHLY and FYNNEI. CDR3 in amino acids: CASSESWETQYF. CDR3 coding DNA: TGTGCCAGCAGTGAATCGTGGGAGACCCAGTACTTC.

This clonotype was detected many times. V gene TRBV29-1 combines with J gene TRBJ2-3; 8 nucleotides agree with TRBD2. The V gene's germline CDR1 is SQVTM and CDR2 ANQGSEA. CDR3 length: 14 residues. V lost 6 bases and J lost 2; bases outside the gene matches: 7. The CDR3 bases are TGCAGCGTCGGGAGGGACTTAAACACAGATACGCAGTATTTT. Translation: CSVGRDLNTDTQYF.

This clonotype has more than one count but fewer than ten. V gene TRBV15 combines with J gene TRBJ2-3, with D hard to call. Trimming cost V 0 bases and J 2 bases, with 9 bases left between them. The CDR3 covers 15 residues. Germline-derived CDR1 and CDR2 are LNHNV and YYDKDF (reference sequence). CDR3 sequence reads: CATSRDAGFTDTQYF. CDR3 DNA: TGTGCCACCAGCAGAGATGCCGGCTTCACAGATACGCAGTATTTT. Based on the CDR3 plus reference TRBV15 and TRBJ2-3, the full variable domain is DAMVIQNPRYQVTQFGKPVTLSCSQTLNHNVMYWYQQKSSQAPKLLFHYYDKDFNNEADTPDNFQSRRPNTSFCFLDIRSPGLGDTAMYLCATSRDAGFTDTQYFGPGTRLTVL.

This clonotype was recorded a few times. The V gene is TRBV4-1, the J gene TRBJ1-6; D gene uncertain. Germline V gives CDR1 MGHRA, CDR2 YSYEKL. V was pared by 1 base and J by 10 bases, with 8 bases between. The CDR3 runs to 13 residues. This CDR3 is CASSQVYYSPLHF. The DNA of the CDR3 is TGCGCCAGCAGCCAAGTTTATTACTCACCCCTCCACTTT.

This chain uses TRBV20-1 with TRBJ1-2, with 9 bases lining up with TRBD1. Losses at the gene ends were 2 bases for V and 4 bases for J; bases not matched to a gene: 5. Germline CDR1 reads DFQATT; CDR2 reads SNEGSKA (reference sequence). This CDR3 contains 14 residues. CDR3 in amino acids: CSARPTGGSYGYTF. The CDR3 bases are TGCAGTGCTAGACCTACAGGGGGCAGCTATGGCTACACCTTC.

The chain is built from TRBV18 and TRBJ2-6, with 7 bases that match TRBD2. There are 17 residues in the CDR3. The germline CDR1 and CDR2 sequences are KGHSH and LQKENI. V was pared by 3 bases and J by 2 bases, with 7 bases of the junction left unmatched. The CDR3 loop is CASSPPGAGAGANVLTF. The CDR3 coding sequence is TGTGCCAGCTCACCCCCCGGTGCGGGGGCTGGGGCCAACGTCCTGACTTTC.

The chain uses TRBV7-7 and TRBJ2-2; D may correspond to TRBD1 or TRBD2 (6 bases each). V lost 1 base and J lost 4, with 19 bases in between. The germline CDR1 and CDR2 sequences are SSHAT and FNYEAQ (reference sequence). The CDR3 spans 18 residues. In DNA form, the CDR3 reads TGTGCCAGCAGCTTAGTTGTCGGTCACGGGGGCCTCACCGGGGAGCTGTTTTTT. This gives the protein CASSLVVGHGGLTGELFF.

V and J are TRBV29-1 and TRBJ2-3; D is unresolved. The CDR3 extends over 13 amino acids. The germline V gene encodes CDR1 SQVTM and CDR2 ANQGSEA. Deletions cut 2 bases from V and 3 bases from J, with 9 bases between. The CDR3 loop is CSVEPSQTDTQYF. The DNA of the CDR3 is TGCAGCGTTGAACCTTCCCAAACAGATACGCAGTATTTT.

This clonotype was counted ten times or more. The rearrangement uses TRBV29-1 and TRBJ2-5; 7 bases match TRBD2. This CDR3 is 16 amino acids long. V lost 3 bases and J lost 4; bases outside the gene matches: 14. Per the germline V gene, CDR1 is SQVTM and CDR2 is ANQGSEA. The DNA for the CDR3 is TGCAGCGTTGATGACGCATGGGACTATCGTGTAGAGACCCAGTACTTC. Translated: CSVDDAWDYRVETQYF.

This sequence joins TRBV9 and TRBJ1-3; D remains unclear. V was pared by 0 bases and J by 0 bases, with 10 bases between. This CDR3 spans 16 amino acids. The germline V gene encodes CDR1 SGDLS and CDR2 YYNGEE. The CDR3 DNA reads as TGTGCCAGCAGCGTAGCTTCCGAGAGCTCTGGAAACACCATATATTTT. Its translation is CASSVASESSGNTIYF.

This rearrangement joins TRBV20-1 to TRBJ2-5; D might be TRBD1 (6 bases). There are 12 residues in the CDR3. Deletions cut 4 bases from V and 5 bases from J, with 11 bases between. CDR1 DFQATT and CDR2 SNEGSKA come from the germline V gene (reference sequence). The CDR3 nucleotides read TGCAGTGCTAAAGGACAGTCGGAGACCCAGTACTTC. Protein product: CSAKGQSETQYF.

This clonotype has ten or more counts. The CDR3 spells CASKRANNSPLHF. CDR3 nucleotide sequence: TGTGCCAGCAAAAGAGCGAATAATTCACCCCTCCACTTT. This chain uses TRBV12-3 or TRBV12-4 with TRBJ1-6, with D unclear. The CDR3 runs 13 residues. With 7 bases removed from V and 5 bases from J, the gap between germline ends came to 9 bases.

The chain is built from TRBV21-1 and TRBJ2-2. TRBV21-1 is reported as a pseudogene. The CDR3 loop spans 15 amino acids. The CDR3 protein is CASSKGVPNTGELFF. As DNA, the CDR3 is TGTGCCAGCAGCAAAGGGGTTCCGAACACCGGGGAGCTGTTTTTT.